One and the same sample provided the 11 T cell receptor beta chains below, sequenced in a study of metastatic and nonmetastatic thyroid tumors. TCRdb recomputed clones from the PCR reads via MiXCR. The sample holds about 24,000 clones, around 26% seen once. Before thyroid surgery, none of the patients had received any treatment. Sequences were obtained from blood. The receptors derive from a male donor with papillary thyroid cancer or a benign thyroid nodule (not recorded which). Some clones in this sample may be carry-over from other donors' samples.

This clone occurred many times. The chain carries TRBV11-1 and TRBJ1-2; no definite D call. Germline V gene sequence: CDR1 SGHAT, CDR2 FQDESV (reference sequence). Trimming took 1 base from V and 4 from J, leaving 16 bases between them. The CDR3 extends over 16 amino acids. CDR3 amino acids: CASSLGWTGRSYGYTF. CDR3 in DNA: TGTGCCAGCAGCTTAGGCTGGACGGGGAGGAGCTATGGCTACACCTTC.

This chain uses TRBV7-3 with TRBJ2-1; 9 bases match TRBD1. The CDR3 is 13 amino acids. With V trimmed by 4 bases and J by 13 bases, 8 bases remained unmatched. The V gene's germline CDR1 is SGHTA and CDR2 FQGTGA. CDR3: CASSSDRGAYQFF. DNA of the CDR3: TGTGCCAGCAGCTCCGACAGGGGGGCTTATCAGTTCTTC.

This clone was seen more than once but under ten times. A junction end diverges from the germline sequence, so it may reflect a read error. This chain links TRBV12-3 or TRBV12-4 with TRBJ2-1; D might be TRBD2 (5 bases). This CDR3 contains 13 residues. The CDR3 reads CASRRTATNEQFF. CDR3 nucleotides: TGCGCCAGCAGGAGGACGGCTACAAATGAGCAGTTCTTC.

The table lists this clone with many counts. This rearrangement joins TRBV7-9 to TRBJ1-2; a possible D gene is TRBD1 (5 bases). Germline V gene data show CDR1 as SEHNR and CDR2 as FQNEAQ (reference sequence). Trimming pared 1 base from V and 4 bases from J, leaving 10 bases between. The CDR3 is 14 residues long. The CDR3 nucleotides are TGTGCCAGCAGCTTAGACCAGGGTTTCTATGGCTACACCTTC. Protein product: CASSLDQGFYGYTF.

This chain uses TRBV30 with TRBJ2-7; 7 positions agree with TRBD1. Per germline, CDR1 GTSNPN and CDR2 SVGIG (reference sequence). Trimming cost V 2 bases and J 0 bases; bases outside gene matches: 13. The CDR3 extends over 17 amino acids. CDR3 bases: TGTGCCTGGAGTATTCAGACAGGGCCTTCTAGCTCCTACGAGCAGTACTTC. It encodes CAWSIQTGPSSSYEQYF. The entire variable domain, with the rest obtained from reference TRBV30 and TRBJ2-7, is as follows: SQTIHQWPATLVQPVGSPLSLECTVEGTSNPNLYWYRQAAGRGLQLLFYSVGIGQISSEVPQNLSASRPQDRQFILSSKKLLLSDSGFYLCAWSIQTGPSSSYEQYFGPGTRLTVT.

This clone was detected ten times or more. The genes are TRBV10-3 and TRBJ2-7; D is possibly TRBD2 (6 bases). V shed 6 bases and J shed 6 bases, with 18 bases lying between them. The germline CDR1 and CDR2 sequences are ENHRY and SYGVKD. The CDR3 runs 14 residues. This CDR3 reads CAIRPGQGGSEQYF. The CDR3 nucleotides read TGTGCCATCAGGCCGGGCCAGGGAGGCTCCGAGCAGTACTTC.

V gene TRBV7-8 combines with J gene TRBJ2-7; possible D gene TRBD1, 7 bases. V was trimmed by 5 bases and J by 0 bases, leaving 11 bases between them. Germline V CDR1 and CDR2: SGHVS, FQNEAQ. The CDR3 runs to 14 residues. The CDR3 DNA reads as TGTGCCAGCAGCCCGCGGGACAGCTCCTACGAGCAGTACTTC. Amino acids: CASSPRDSSYEQYF.

This clone rates as medium-sized. This chain links TRBV6-1 with TRBJ2-7; D is uncertain. Per the germline V gene, CDR1 is MNHNS and CDR2 is SASEGT. Trimming cost V 5 bases and J 6 bases, with 11 bases left between them. The CDR3 has 12 residues. CDR3 coding DNA: TGTGCCAGCAGTAGGCTATTCGGCGAGCAGTACTTC. It codes for CASSRLFGEQYF.

Worth noting for this clone: Since no conserved phenylalanine or tryptophan closes the CDR3, a read error is the likely cause. V usage is TRBV19 and J usage is TRBJ1-5, with 8 bases identical to TRBD1. Per germline, CDR1 LNHDA and CDR2 SQIVND (reference sequence). The CDR3 loop spans 13 amino acids. V lost 4 bases and J lost 5; bases outside the gene matches: 1. CDR3: CASSRQGYQPQHC. DNA of the CDR3: TGTGCCAGTAGTAGACAGGGGTATCAGCCCCAGCATTGT.

The V gene is TRBV28, the J gene TRBJ2-7, with D possibly matching TRBD1 (6 bases). This CDR3 has 14 residues. V was clipped by 6 bases and J by 5 bases, with 17 bases between them. CDR1 and CDR2 (germline): MDHEN, SYDVKM. The CDR3 reads CASRSGQPTDEQYF. The CDR3 nucleotides read TGTGCCAGCAGGTCAGGACAGCCAACCGACGAGCAGTACTTC.

The chain links TRBV5-4 to TRBJ1-4; D may be TRBD1 (5 bases). V lost 3 bases, J lost 0 bases, and 9 bases lay in between. The CDR3 runs 15 residues. CDR1 is SGHNT and CDR2 is YYREEE in the germline V gene (reference sequence). CDR3 nucleotide sequence: TGTGCCAGCAGCTCTGGGGGGGCAACTAATGAAAAACTGTTTTTT. This sequence encodes CASSSGGATNEKLFF.